Below are 2 T cell receptor beta chains sequenced from a single sample in a study of CD8+CD57+ T cells in acquired aplastic anemia. Previously, flow cytometry had revealed CD8+CD57+ cell expansion in the patients chosen for sequencing. Genomic DNA, the template, was used for profiling of the TCR beta VDJ and CDR3. TCRdb re-analysed the reads in MiXCR, keeping a single row per CDR3 protein. This table has under 200,000 distinct CDR3 sequences, 48% appearing once. Sequenced material: sorted CD4+, CD8+, or CD8+CD57+ T cells (not recorded which) from PBMCs. Source of these receptors: a human donor with aplastic anemia.

This clonotype has at least ten counts. The chain has TRBV20-1 and TRBJ1-2; no clear D gene. The germline gives CDR1 DFQATT, CDR2 SNEGSKA (reference sequence). The V end lost 3 bases, the J end lost 4 bases, and 12 bases lay between the germline ends. CDR3 length: 13 residues. The CDR3 here is CSARSTEFYGYTF. The CDR3 DNA reads TGCAGTGCTAGGTCCACAGAATTCTATGGCTACACCTTC.

This clonotype was seen a handful of times. This may come from a read error, since a much larger clone is one base off. The V call is TRBV5-1, the J call TRBJ2-5; D perhaps matches TRBD2 (6 bases). This CDR3 spans 15 amino acids. The germline V gene encodes CDR1 SGHRS and CDR2 YFSETQ. Here the CDR3 reads CASSLSGRYQETQHF. CDR3 in DNA: TGCGCCAGCAGCTTGAGCGGGCGGTACCAAGAGACCCAGCACTTC.